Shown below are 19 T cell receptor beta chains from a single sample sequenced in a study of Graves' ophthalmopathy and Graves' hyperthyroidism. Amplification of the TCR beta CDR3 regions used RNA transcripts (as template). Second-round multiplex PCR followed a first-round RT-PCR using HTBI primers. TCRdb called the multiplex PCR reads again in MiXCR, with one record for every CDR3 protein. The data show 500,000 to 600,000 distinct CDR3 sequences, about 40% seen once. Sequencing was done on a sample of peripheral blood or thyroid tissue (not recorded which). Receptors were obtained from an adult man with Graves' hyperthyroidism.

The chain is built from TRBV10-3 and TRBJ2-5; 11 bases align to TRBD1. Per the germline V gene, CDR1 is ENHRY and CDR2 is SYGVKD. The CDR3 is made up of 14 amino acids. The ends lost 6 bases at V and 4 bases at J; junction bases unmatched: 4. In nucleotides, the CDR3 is TGTGCCATCAGATCGGGACAGGGGGTAGAGACCCAGTACTTC. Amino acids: CAIRSGQGVETQYF.

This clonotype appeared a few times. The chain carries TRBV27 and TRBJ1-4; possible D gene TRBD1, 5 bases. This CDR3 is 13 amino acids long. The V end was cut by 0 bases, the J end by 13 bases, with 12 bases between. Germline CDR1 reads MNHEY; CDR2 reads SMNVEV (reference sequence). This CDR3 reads CASSLSFGTVLFF. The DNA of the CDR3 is TGTGCCAGCAGTTTATCATTCGGGACGGTACTGTTTTTT.

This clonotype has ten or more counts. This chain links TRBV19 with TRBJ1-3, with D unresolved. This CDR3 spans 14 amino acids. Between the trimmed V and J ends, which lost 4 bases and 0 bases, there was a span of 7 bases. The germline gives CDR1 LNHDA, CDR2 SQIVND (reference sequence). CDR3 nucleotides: TGTGCCAGTAGTACCATGATCTCTGGAAACACCATATATTTT. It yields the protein CASSTMISGNTIYF.

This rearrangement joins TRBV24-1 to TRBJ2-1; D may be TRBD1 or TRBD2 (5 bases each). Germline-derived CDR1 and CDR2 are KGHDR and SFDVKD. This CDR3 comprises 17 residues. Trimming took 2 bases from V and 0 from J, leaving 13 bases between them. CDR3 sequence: CATSDSTAEISYNEQFF. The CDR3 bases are TGTGCCACCAGTGATTCGACAGCGGAAATCTCCTACAATGAGCAGTTCTTC.

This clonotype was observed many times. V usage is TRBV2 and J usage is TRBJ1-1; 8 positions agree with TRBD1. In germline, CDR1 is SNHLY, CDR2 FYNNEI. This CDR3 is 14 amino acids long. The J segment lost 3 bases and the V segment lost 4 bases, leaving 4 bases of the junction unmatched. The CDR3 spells CASSAQTGDTEAFF. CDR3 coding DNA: TGTGCCAGCAGTGCCCAGACAGGGGACACTGAAGCTTTCTTT.

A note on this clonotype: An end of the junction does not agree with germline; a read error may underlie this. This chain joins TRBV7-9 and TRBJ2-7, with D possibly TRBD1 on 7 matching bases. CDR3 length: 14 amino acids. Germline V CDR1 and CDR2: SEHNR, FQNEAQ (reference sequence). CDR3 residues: CAGSQGGSSYEQYF. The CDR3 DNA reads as TGCGCCGGCAGCCAGGGGGGAAGCTCCTACGAGCAGTACTTC.

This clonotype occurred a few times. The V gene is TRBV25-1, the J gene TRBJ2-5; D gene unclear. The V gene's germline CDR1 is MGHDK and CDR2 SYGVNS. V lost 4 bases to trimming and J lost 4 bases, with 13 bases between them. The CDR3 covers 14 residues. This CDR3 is CASSGYPTGETQYF. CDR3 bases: TGTGCCAGCAGTGGATACCCAACTGGAGAGACCCAGTACTTC.

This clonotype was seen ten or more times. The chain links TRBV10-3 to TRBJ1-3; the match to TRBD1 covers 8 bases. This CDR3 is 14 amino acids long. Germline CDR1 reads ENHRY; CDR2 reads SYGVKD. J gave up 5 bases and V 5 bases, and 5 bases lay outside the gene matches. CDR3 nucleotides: TGTGCCATCAGTCCTAGGACAGGGCGAAACACCATATATTTT. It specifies CAISPRTGRNTIYF.

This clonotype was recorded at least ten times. The CDR3 loop is CASSLGPWGQGDLSYEQYF. The CDR3 DNA sequence: TGCGCCAGCAGCTTGGGTCCATGGGGACAGGGGGACCTCTCCTACGAGCAGTACTTC. The V call is TRBV5-1, the J call TRBJ2-7; TRBD1 agrees at 11 bases. Germline V gene data show CDR1 as SGHRS and CDR2 as YFSETQ. Trimming removed 0 bases from V and 0 bases from J; junction bases left unmatched: 11. The CDR3 runs 19 residues.

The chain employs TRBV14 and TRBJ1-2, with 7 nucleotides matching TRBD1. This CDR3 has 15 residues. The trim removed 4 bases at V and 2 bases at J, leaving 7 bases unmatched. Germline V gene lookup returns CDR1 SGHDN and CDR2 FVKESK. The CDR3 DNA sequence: TGTGCCAGCAGCCCTATAGACAGGGTAAACTATGGCTACACCTTC. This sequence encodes CASSPIDRVNYGYTF.

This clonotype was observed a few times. In DNA form, the CDR3 reads TGCAGTGCTAGAGTGGGGTCAGGGGGTCTATACGAGCAGTACTTC. It codes for CSARVGSGGLYEQYF. The chain is built from TRBV20-1 and TRBJ2-7; 7 nucleotides line up with TRBD1. This CDR3 is 15 amino acids long. Germline-derived CDR1 and CDR2 are DFQATT and SNEGSKA (reference sequence). Trimming took 1 base from V and 4 from J; bases not matched to a gene: 10.

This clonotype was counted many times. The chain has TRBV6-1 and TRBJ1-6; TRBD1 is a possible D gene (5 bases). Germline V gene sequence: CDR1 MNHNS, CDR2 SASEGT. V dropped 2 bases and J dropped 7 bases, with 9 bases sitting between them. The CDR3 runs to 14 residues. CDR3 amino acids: CASSERGTNSPLHF. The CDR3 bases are TGTGCCAGCAGTGAACGAGGGACCAATTCACCCCTCCACTTT.

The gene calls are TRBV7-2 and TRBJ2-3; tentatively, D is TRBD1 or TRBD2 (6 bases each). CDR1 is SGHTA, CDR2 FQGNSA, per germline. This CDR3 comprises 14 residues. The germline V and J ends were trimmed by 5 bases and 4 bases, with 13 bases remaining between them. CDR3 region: CASSPSGAPDTQYF. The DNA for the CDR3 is TGTGCCAGCAGCCCGTCGGGGGCGCCAGATACGCAGTATTTT.

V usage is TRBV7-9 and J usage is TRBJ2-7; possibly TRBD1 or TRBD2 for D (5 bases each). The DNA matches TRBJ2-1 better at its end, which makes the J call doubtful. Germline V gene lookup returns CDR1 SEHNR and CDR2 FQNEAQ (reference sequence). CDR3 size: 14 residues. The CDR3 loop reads CASSPSGPYNEQFF. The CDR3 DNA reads TGTGCCAGCAGCCCCTCGGGGCCCTACAATGAGCAGTTCTTC.

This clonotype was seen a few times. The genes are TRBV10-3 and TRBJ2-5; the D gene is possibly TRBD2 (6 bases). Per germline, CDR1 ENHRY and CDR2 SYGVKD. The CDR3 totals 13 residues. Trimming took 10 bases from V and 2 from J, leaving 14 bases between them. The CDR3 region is CATGLDKQETQYF. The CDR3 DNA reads TGTGCCACGGGACTGGATAAGCAAGAGACCCAGTACTTC.

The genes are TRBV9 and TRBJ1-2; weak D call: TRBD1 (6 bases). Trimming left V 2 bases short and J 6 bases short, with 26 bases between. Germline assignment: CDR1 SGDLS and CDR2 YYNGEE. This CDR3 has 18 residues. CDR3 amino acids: CASSVTLKGPDSYNGYTF. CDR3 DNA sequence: TGTGCCAGCAGCGTTACTTTAAAGGGTCCGGACAGCTATAATGGCTACACCTTC.

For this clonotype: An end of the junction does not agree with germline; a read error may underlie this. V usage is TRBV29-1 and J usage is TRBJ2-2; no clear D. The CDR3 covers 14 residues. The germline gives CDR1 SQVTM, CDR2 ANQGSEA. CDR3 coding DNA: TGCGGCGTTGAAGCTGGAGCGAACACCGGGGAGCTGTTTTTT. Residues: CGVEAGANTGELFF.

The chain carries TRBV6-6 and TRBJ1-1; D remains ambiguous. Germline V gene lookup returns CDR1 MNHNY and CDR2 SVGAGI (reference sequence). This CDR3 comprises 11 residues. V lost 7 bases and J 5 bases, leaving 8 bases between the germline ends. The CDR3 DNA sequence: TGTGCCAGCATCCTTAAGACTGAAGCTTTCTTT. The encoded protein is CASILKTEAFF.

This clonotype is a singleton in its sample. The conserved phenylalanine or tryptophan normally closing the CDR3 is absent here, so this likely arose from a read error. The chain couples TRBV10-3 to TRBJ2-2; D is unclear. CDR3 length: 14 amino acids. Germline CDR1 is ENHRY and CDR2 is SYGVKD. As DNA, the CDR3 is TGTGCCAGCAGTGTCGGAGAAAACACCGGGGAGCTGTTTTCT. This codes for CASSVGENTGELFS.